The 7 T cell receptor beta chains below were found in one sample sequenced in a study of blood T cell repertoires in COVID-19. Repertoires were generated with immunoSEQ multiplex PCR, while TCRdb's copy carries only in-frame clones and drops some. The sample records 320,000 or so clones, over 75% being singletons. Sequencing was done on a sample of PBMCs or T cells enriched from blood (not recorded which). These receptor sequences come from a man aged 25-40 years who had recovered from COVID-19.

The V gene is TRBV2, the J gene TRBJ2-7; maybe TRBD1 (6 bases). This CDR3 comprises 12 residues. Germline CDR1 and CDR2: SNHLY and FYNNEI. V lost 5 bases, J lost 5 bases, and 10 bases lay in between. CDR3 sequence reads: CASSLQGDEQYF. The DNA of the CDR3 is TGTGCCAGCAGTTTACAGGGAGACGAGCAGTACTTC.

The CDR3 nucleotides are TGTGCCACCAGCAGAGGGACAGGGGACTCCTACGAGCAGTACTTC. Its translation is CATSRGTGDSYEQYF. The V call is TRBV15, the J call TRBJ2-7; 9 bases fit TRBD1. There are 15 residues in the CDR3. Germline V lookup: CDR1 LNHNV, CDR2 YYDKDF (reference sequence). Germline trimming cut 1 base from V and 0 bases from J; bases unmatched to any gene: 1.

V is TRBV29-1 and J is TRBJ2-7; 9 bases line up with TRBD1. The CDR3 spans 12 residues. V shed 6 bases and J 7 bases; nucleotides not matched to a gene: 7. The germline V gene has CDR1 SQVTM and CDR2 ANQGSEA. The CDR3 reads CSVRDRDREQYF. DNA of the CDR3: TGCAGCGTCCGGGACAGGGATCGGGAGCAGTACTTC.

As DNA, the CDR3 is TGTGCCAGTAGTATTGACAGGGTCGGCAATGAGCAGTTCTTC. Its translation is CASSIDRVGNEQFF. The chain joins TRBV19 to TRBJ2-1, with 7 nucleotides matching TRBD1. Germline-derived CDR1 and CDR2 are LNHDA and SQIVND (reference sequence). The CDR3 is 14 residues long. The V and J ends lost 3 bases and 6 bases, in that order; junction bases with no gene match: 5.

This sequence joins TRBV19 and TRBJ2-4, with 10 bases aligning to TRBD1. V shed 5 bases and J 6 bases; nucleotides not matched to a gene: 4. Looked up from germline, CDR1 is LNHDA and CDR2 is SQIVND (reference sequence). This CDR3 contains 14 residues. CDR3: CASSQRDRGNIQYF. The CDR3 DNA is TGTGCCAGTAGTCAGAGGGACAGGGGAAACATTCAGTACTTC.

Worth noting for this clone: Other DNA sequences within the sample encode an identical CDR3. The V call is TRBV28, the J call TRBJ1-5; D is unclear. CDR1 and CDR2 (germline): MDHEN, SYDVKM. Trimming removed 2 bases from V and 1 base from J, with 6 bases in between. The CDR3 totals 14 residues. The DNA of the CDR3 is TGTGCCAGCAGTTTAGTCCGGAGCAATCAGCCCCAGCATTTT. Protein sequence: CASSLVRSNQPQHF.

The rearrangement links TRBV5-1 to TRBJ1-1; tentative D call: TRBD1 (5 bases). Per the germline V gene, CDR1 is SGHRS and CDR2 is YFSETQ. CDR3 length equals 14 residues. The V end lost 0 bases, the J end lost 3 bases, and 9 bases lay between the germline ends. Here the CDR3 DNA reads TGCGCCAGCAGCTTGGAGGGGCCGGACACTGAAGCTTTCTTT. Residues: CASSLEGPDTEAFF.